This passage covers 16 T cell receptor beta chains from one sample sequenced in a study of shared clonotypes between healthy human individuals. Only in-frame clones appear in the TCRdb table, and some are missing; sequencing was by immunoSEQ multiplex PCR. Among over 95,000 clones listed, 40% to 55% were seen once. The sample taken for sequencing was PBMCs. The receptors derive from a middle-aged woman in good health. Some clones in this sample may be carry-over from other donors' samples.

This clone has a count of ten or more. The chain has TRBV7-9 and TRBJ2-5; the match to TRBD1 covers 7 bases. Germline CDR1 is SEHNR and CDR2 is FQNEAQ (reference sequence). The CDR3 runs 16 residues. V shed 0 bases, J shed 5 bases, and the junction held 9 bases outside the gene matches. The CDR3 nucleotides read TGTGCCAGCAGCTTAGCCCCCCTAAGGGGGCTGGAGACCCAGTACTTC. It is translated as CASSLAPLRGLETQYF.

A word on this clone: Different DNA sequences within this sample yield the same CDR3. The J gene is TRBJ2-1, the V gene TRBV27; D may correspond to TRBD1 or TRBD2 (5 bases each). CDR3 size: 13 residues. The germline V gene has CDR1 MNHEY and CDR2 SMNVEV (reference sequence). V lost 6 bases and J 3 bases, leaving 9 bases between the germline ends. The CDR3 DNA reads as TGTGCCAGCAGGTGGGACCGCTACAATGAGCAGTTCTTC. This translates into CASRWDRYNEQFF.

This clone was recorded once. The likely explanation is a read error, given a far larger clone one base away. The CDR3 sequence is CATGIYSNQPKHF. CDR3 nucleotides: TGTGCCACCGGCATCTATAGCAATCAGCCCAAGCATTTT. J is TRBJ1-5 and V is TRBV15; no firm D call. Germline CDR1 LNHNV, CDR2 YYDKDF (reference sequence). The CDR3 contains 13 residues.

The table lists this clone with many counts. J is TRBJ2-1 and V is TRBV11-3; possibly TRBD1 or TRBD2 for D (5 bases each). The CDR3 contains 16 residues. Looked up from germline, CDR1 is SGHNT and CDR2 is YENEEA. Trimming took off 0 bases at V and 0 bases at J, with 9 bases between the two ends. CDR3 DNA: TGTGCCAGCAGCTTAGATTGGGGGAGCTCCTACAATGAGCAGTTCTTC. Amino acid sequence: CASSLDWGSSYNEQFF. Together with reference TRBV11-3 and TRBJ2-1, the CDR3 gives the full variable domain: EAGVVQSPRYKIIEKKQPVAFWCNPISGHNTLYWYLQNLGQGPELLIRYENEEAVDDSQLPKDRFSAERLKGVDSTLKIQPAELGDSAVYLCASSLDWGSSYNEQFFGPGTRLTVL.

This clone has a count of ten or more. V usage is TRBV7-9 and J usage is TRBJ2-4; D is ambiguous. The CDR3 spans 14 residues. Germline CDR1 is SEHNR and CDR2 is FQNEAQ (reference sequence). Deletions cut 5 bases from V and 7 bases from J, with 15 bases between. The CDR3 nucleotides read TGTGCCAGCAGCGGTACGGCCGCGGCGAACATTCAGTACTTC. Translated: CASSGTAAANIQYF.

DNA of the CDR3: TGTGCCAGCAGCGTAATGGGGGGGGTAGACAATGAGCAGTTCTTC. It encodes CASSVMGGVDNEQFF. This chain joins TRBV9 and TRBJ2-1; TRBD2 aligns across 7 bases. Germline lookup yields CDR1 SGDLS and CDR2 YYNGEE. The CDR3 runs 15 residues. Unmatched junction bases numbered 6, after V lost 1 base and J lost 5 bases.

This clone was found a few times. This chain links TRBV28 with TRBJ2-2, with D possibly being TRBD2 (6 bases). This CDR3 has 16 residues. Germline V gene data show CDR1 as MDHEN and CDR2 as SYDVKM. Trimming took off 3 bases at V and 0 bases at J, with 11 bases between the two ends. The CDR3, as DNA: TGTGCCAGCAGTTTCTTCGGGGGTTCGAACACCGGGGAGCTGTTTTTT. Its protein product is CASSFFGGSNTGELFF.

This clone showed up many times. The chain links TRBV5-1 to TRBJ1-4, with no clear D. This CDR3 has 11 amino acids. The V gene lost 3 bases and the J gene lost 5 bases, with 2 bases spanning the gap. Germline-derived CDR1 and CDR2 are SGHRS and YFSETQ. The CDR3 reads CASSSNEKLFF. Written as DNA, the CDR3 is TGCGCCAGCAGCTCGAATGAAAAACTGTTTTTT.

The V call is TRBV7-2, the J call TRBJ1-5; possible D gene TRBD1, 5 bases. Trimming pared 5 bases from V and 6 bases from J, leaving 11 bases between. Germline CDR1 SGHTA, CDR2 FQGNSA. The CDR3 totals 13 residues. CDR3 loop: CASSRGRAQPQHF. CDR3 in DNA: TGTGCCAGCAGCCGAGGCAGGGCTCAGCCCCAGCATTTT.

The rearrangement links TRBV30 to TRBJ2-1; D is unclear. The V gene lost 0 bases and the J gene lost 8 bases, with 5 bases spanning the gap. This CDR3 comprises 11 residues. In germline, CDR1 is GTSNPN, CDR2 SVGIG (reference sequence). In DNA, the CDR3 is TGTGCCTGGAGTGTAATGGATGAGCAGTTCTTC. Translating it yields CAWSVMDEQFF.

As to this clone: This may arise from a read error, as a much more abundant clone is one base away. The chain has TRBV5-4 and TRBJ2-5; TRBD1 matches 7 bases. The CDR3 consists of 15 residues. CDR1 SGHNT and CDR2 YYREEE come from the germline V gene (reference sequence). V dropped 4 bases and J dropped 5; count of bases not matched to a gene: 11. This CDR3 reads CASSPPGTAGETQYF. The CDR3 nucleotides are TGTGCCAGCAGCCCGCCCGGGACAGCAGGGGAGACCCAGTACTTC.

The chain is built from TRBV10-2 and TRBJ2-5, with a tentative D call TRBD2 (5 bases). The germline V and J ends were trimmed by 3 bases and 1 base, with 9 bases remaining between them. This CDR3 is built from 14 residues. The germline V gene encodes CDR1 WSHSY and CDR2 SAAADI. The CDR3 DNA sequence: TGCGCCAGCAGTGAATCAGCGGCCCAAGAGACCCAGTACTTC. Protein product: CASSESAAQETQYF.

The rearrangement uses TRBV11-2 and TRBJ2-1; 11 bases agree with TRBD2. The V and J ends lost 2 bases and 8 bases, in that order; junction bases with no gene match: 2. This CDR3 contains 14 residues. Per germline, CDR1 SGHAT and CDR2 FQNNGV. The CDR3 sequence is CASSLTSGSDEQFF. Here the CDR3 DNA reads TGTGCCAGCAGCTTAACTAGCGGGAGCGATGAGCAGTTCTTC.

This clone occurred once. A far larger clone is only one base removed, so a read error is likely. This specimen includes other DNA sequences encoding the same CDR3. V is TRBV27 and J is TRBJ2-7, with TRBD1 identical over 7 bases. The CDR3 extends over 15 amino acids. The ends lost 6 bases at V and 0 bases at J; junction bases unmatched: 8. The germline CDR1 and CDR2 sequences are MNHEY and SMNVEV (reference sequence). Written as DNA, the CDR3 is TGTGCCAGCAGACAGGGGCCCACGTCCTCCTACGAGCAGTACTTC. This sequence encodes CASRQGPTSSYEQYF.

This sequence joins TRBV2 and TRBJ2-1; D gene uncertain. Germline loops: CDR1 SNHLY, CDR2 FYNNEI. V lost 4 bases, J lost 10 bases, and 11 bases lay in between. The CDR3 totals 12 residues. CDR3 sequence reads: CASSGSRWEQFF. Here the CDR3 DNA reads TGTGCCAGCAGTGGTAGCCGTTGGGAGCAGTTCTTC.

On this clone: Within the sample, other DNA sequences also encode this same CDR3. J is TRBJ2-5 and V is TRBV29-1; D is possibly TRBD2 (6 bases). Trimming cost V 6 bases and J 11 bases, with 22 bases left between them. CDR3 length: 13 amino acids. CDR1 and CDR2 from the germline V gene are SQVTM and ANQGSEA. CDR3 DNA: TGCAGCGTGGGGTCGGCCGGGAGAGACACTCAGTACTTC. Amino acids: CSVGSAGRDTQYF.